This T cell receptor (beta chain) was obtained from a study of cytomegalovirus exposure and HLA in healthy donors. The PCR employed 60 Vbeta primers together with 13 Jbeta primers. TCRdb's table, derived via immunoSEQ multiplex PCR, lists solely in-frame clones and lacks some. The top ten clones hold approximately 16% of a sample with under 100,000 clones, roughly 63% of them seen once. The CDR3 is made up of 16 amino acids. The V gene end was trimmed by 2 bases and the J gene end by 2 bases; junction bases not matched to a gene: 4. Germline values: CDR1 SGHNT, CDR2 YYREEE (reference sequence). The chain is built from TRBV5-4 and TRBJ2-6; 7 positions match TRBD1. This TCR was recovered from a woman in her 40s in good health and CMV-seropositive. The sequenced sample was PBMCs. The CDR3 loop reads CASSLPQGTGANVLTF. The CDR3 DNA follows: TGTGCCAGCAGCTTACCACAGGGGACTGGGGCCAACGTCCTGACTTTC.